This TCR beta chain was sequenced for a study of T-cell memory formation after mild COVID-19. This clonotype was counted only a few times. The antigen remains unidentified. TCRdb re-called the 5' RACE reads with MiXCR, one entry per CDR3 protein. The data hold 400,000 to 500,000 distinct CDR3 sequences, with 15% to 20% observed a single time. V lost 1 base and J lost 7; bases outside the gene matches: 7. The CDR3 sequence is 16 residues long. Germline values: CDR1 SGHTA, CDR2 FQGNSA. Study-level findings and limits: Pre-infection memory contained some responding clones, which suggested that cross-reactive memory had joined.

The chain combines TRBV7-2 with TRBJ2-2; 9 nucleotides agree with TRBD2. Sequencing was carried out using PBMCs or a T cell subset sorted from them (not recorded which). The receptor comes from an adult woman who had mild COVID-19 (a few samples of this study predate the infection). Cell type and time point are not known. The CDR3, as DNA: TGTGCCAGCAGCTTAGTTGGGACTAGCCGTATCGGGGAGCTGTTTTTT. Encoded protein: CASSLVGTSRIGELFF.